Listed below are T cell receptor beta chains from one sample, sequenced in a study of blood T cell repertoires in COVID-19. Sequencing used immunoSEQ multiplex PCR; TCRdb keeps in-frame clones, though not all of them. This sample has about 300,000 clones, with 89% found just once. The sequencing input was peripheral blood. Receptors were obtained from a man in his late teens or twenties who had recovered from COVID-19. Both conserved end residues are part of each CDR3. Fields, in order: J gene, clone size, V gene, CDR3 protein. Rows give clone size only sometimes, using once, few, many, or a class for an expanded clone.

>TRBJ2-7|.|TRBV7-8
CASRLGVEQYF
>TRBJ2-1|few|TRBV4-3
CASSQEGLGTYNEQFF
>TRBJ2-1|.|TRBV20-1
CSASSNEQFF
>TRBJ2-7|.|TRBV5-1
CASSFLPGGYEQYF
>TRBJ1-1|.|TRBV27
CASSWDRLRDKNTEAFF
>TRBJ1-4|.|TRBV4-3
CASSLMIRATNEKLFF
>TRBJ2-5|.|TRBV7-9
CASRSGTSQGRTQYF
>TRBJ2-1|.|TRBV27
CASSLLAGGYNEQFF
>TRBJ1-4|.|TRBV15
CATRPSGEEVKLFF
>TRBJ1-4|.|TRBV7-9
CASSLGWTGGDEKLFF
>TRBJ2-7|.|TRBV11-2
CASSLRPIYEQYF
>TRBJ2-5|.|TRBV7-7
CASSLLAGGRGETQYF
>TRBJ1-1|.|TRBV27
CASSPTGGGEAFF
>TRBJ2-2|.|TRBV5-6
CASSLPRVGMTGELFF
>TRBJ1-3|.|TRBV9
CASSRVGQLNSGNTIYF
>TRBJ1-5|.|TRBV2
CASSEGAGNNQPQHF
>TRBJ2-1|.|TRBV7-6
CASSLVQSYNEQFF
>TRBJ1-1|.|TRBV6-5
CASNSGGSGTEAFF
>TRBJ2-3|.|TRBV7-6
CASSLRLAGAADTQYF
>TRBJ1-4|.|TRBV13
CASSLSTGRILNEKLFF
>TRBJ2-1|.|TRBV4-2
CASSHIPGLGMDEQFF
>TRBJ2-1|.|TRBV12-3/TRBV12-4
CASRASGTNEQFF
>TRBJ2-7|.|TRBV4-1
CASSHGRQGSYEQYF
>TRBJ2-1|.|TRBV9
CASSVGTASLLYNEQFF
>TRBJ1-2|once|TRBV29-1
CSVYGQGRVNYGYTF
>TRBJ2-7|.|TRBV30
CASDPGQGRPYEQYF
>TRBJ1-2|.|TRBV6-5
CASSYSQGEVSF
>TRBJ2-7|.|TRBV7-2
CASSFDSTSYEQYF
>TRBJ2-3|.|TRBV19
CASSGLAGVGTQYF
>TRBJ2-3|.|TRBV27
CASSLSGQGRADTQYF
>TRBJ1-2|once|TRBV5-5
CASSLLNINYGYTF
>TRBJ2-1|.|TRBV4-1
CASSHGLAGYNEQFF
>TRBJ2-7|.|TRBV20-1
CSDRGINEQYF
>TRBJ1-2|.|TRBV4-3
CASSQDPQGTTYGYTF
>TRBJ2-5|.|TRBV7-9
CASSSNRGGNQETQYF
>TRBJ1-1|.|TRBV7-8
CASSLGAAGGNTEAFF
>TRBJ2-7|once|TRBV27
CASSWGQGSRYEQYF
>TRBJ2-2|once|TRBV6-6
CASSTRGVTGELFF
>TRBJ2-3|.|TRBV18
CASSPTGTGGTDTQYF
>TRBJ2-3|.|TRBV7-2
CASSLDGATDTQYF
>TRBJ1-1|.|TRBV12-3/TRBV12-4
CASRRMNTEAFF
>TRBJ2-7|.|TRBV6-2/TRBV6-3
CASSSLPREQYF
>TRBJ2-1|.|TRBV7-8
CASSQREGYDEQFF